Below are 8 T cell receptor beta chains sequenced from a single sample in a study of graft-versus-host responses after intestinal transplantation. No antigen is known for these receptors. Assay: immunoSEQ multiplex PCR; the TCRdb copy retains only in-frame clones and omits some. The table has fewer than 60,000 clones, around 84% seen once; the top ten hold 0.45% to 0.55%. The sequences come from unstimulated CD4+ T cells sorted from spleen or lymph node cells, collected before transplant. The receptors come from a human donor who was the organ donor for an intestinal transplant.

This chain links TRBV4-2 with TRBJ2-1; TRBD2 agrees at 9 bases. V was pared by 7 bases and J by 7 bases, with 11 bases of the junction left unmatched. Per the germline V gene, CDR1 is LGHNA and CDR2 is YNFKEQ. The CDR3 runs to 15 residues. CDR3 nucleotides: TGTGCCAGCAACGCGGCGGGAGGGCCTGGGAATGAGCAGTTCTTC. Its translation: CASNAAGGPGNEQFF.

CDR3 nucleotide sequence: TGTGCCTGGAGCGCCAGTCTGACCGGGACAGGGAACGGCTACACCTTC. It translates to CAWSASLTGTGNGYTF. This chain uses TRBV30 with TRBJ1-2, with TRBD1 matching over 9 bases. The CDR3 runs to 16 residues. In germline, CDR1 is GTSNPN, CDR2 SVGIG (reference sequence). V gave up 3 bases and J gave up 8 bases; unmatched junction bases: 16.

The chain recombines TRBV2 with TRBJ2-1, with TRBD2 matching over 12 bases. This CDR3 region has 15 residues. Trimming at V came to 6 bases and at J to 0 bases, leaving 0 bases not matched to a gene. The germline gives CDR1 SNHLY, CDR2 FYNNEI. In DNA form, the CDR3 reads TGTGCCAGCAGGACTAGCGGGAGCTCCTACAATGAGCAGTTCTTC. Amino acid sequence: CASRTSGSSYNEQFF.

This clone was detected once. The rearrangement links TRBV30 to TRBJ2-4; 8 bases are a match to TRBD2. Germline lookup yields CDR1 GTSNPN and CDR2 SVGIG (reference sequence). Unmatched junction bases numbered 1, after V lost 0 bases and J lost 0 bases. The length of the CDR3 is 15 residues. CDR3 nucleotide sequence: TGTGCCTGGAGTGTCGGGGGGGTAGCCAAAAACATTCAGTACTTC. Translation gives CAWSVGGVAKNIQYF.

This clone was observed a few times. The rearrangement joins TRBV5-4 to TRBJ1-2; possibly TRBD1 for D (6 bases). Germline V gene sequence: CDR1 SGHNT, CDR2 YYREEE (reference sequence). The CDR3 runs 15 residues. V lost 2 bases, J lost 3 bases, and 14 bases lay in between. CDR3: CASSFRGPGDYGYTF. As DNA, the CDR3 is TGTGCCAGCAGCTTCCGAGGGCCAGGGGACTATGGCTACACCTTC. Variable domain in full (rest from reference TRBV5-4 and TRBJ1-2): ETGVTQSPTHLIKTRGQQVTLRCSSQSGHNTVSWYQQALGQGPQFIFQYYREEENGRGNFPPRFSGLQFPNYSSELNVNALELDDSALYLCASSFRGPGDYGYTFGSGTRLTVV.

This chain joins TRBV7-2 and TRBJ2-1; TRBD1 is a possible D gene (5 bases). V lost 5 bases, J lost 6 bases, and 20 bases lay in between. Germline V gene data show CDR1 as SGHTA and CDR2 as FQGNSA. This CDR3 contains 16 residues. CDR3 sequence: CASSPSGGRGRNEQFF. DNA for the CDR3: TGTGCCAGCAGCCCTTCCGGCGGAAGGGGCCGCAATGAGCAGTTCTTC.

The chain recombines TRBV6-5 with TRBJ1-2; 8 nucleotides align to TRBD1. With V trimmed by 2 bases and J by 4 bases, 0 bases remained unmatched. This CDR3 comprises 13 residues. In germline, CDR1 is MNHEY, CDR2 SVGAGI. Here the CDR3 reads CASSYTGGYGYTF. The CDR3 DNA follows: TGTGCCAGCAGTTACACAGGGGGCTATGGCTACACCTTC.

V usage is TRBV6-5 and J usage is TRBJ2-3; a weak D match, TRBD2 (6 bases). The CDR3 totals 15 residues. Germline CDR1 and CDR2: MNHEY and SVGAGI. With 4 bases removed from V and 2 bases from J, the gap between germline ends came to 13 bases. The CDR3 is CASSLRRGDTDTQYF. CDR3 sequence (DNA): TGTGCCAGCAGTTTACGGCGGGGAGACACAGATACGCAGTATTTT.